Following are 8 T cell receptor beta chains from one sample sequenced in a study of cytomegalovirus exposure and HLA in healthy donors. The PCR had 60 Vbeta and 13 Jbeta primers. The repertoire was sequenced with immunoSEQ multiplex PCR; TCRdb's copy has only in-frame clones and lacks some. Reported are about 170,000 clones; the ten largest clones contain 0.79%. The source material was PBMCs. These TCRs come from a woman aged 18 to 35 in good health and CMV-seropositive.

The chain is built from TRBV6-1 and TRBJ2-2; perhaps TRBD1 as D (5 bases). The V end lost 7 bases, the J end lost 1 base, and 10 bases lay between the germline ends. This CDR3 is 14 amino acids long. Germline-derived CDR1 and CDR2 are MNHNS and SASEGT. As DNA, the CDR3 is TGTGCCAGCACGAGACAGTTGAACACCGGGGAGCTGTTTTTT. This sequence encodes CASTRQLNTGELFF.

V is TRBV7-6 and J is TRBJ2-5; D is uncertain. This CDR3 is 12 amino acids long. Trimming removed 2 bases at V and 4 bases at J, with 5 bases between. The germline gives CDR1 SGHVS, CDR2 FNYEAQ. This CDR3 reads CASSLNRETQYF. For the CDR3, the DNA is TGTGCCAGCAGCTTAAATAGAGAGACCCAGTACTTC.

The chain joins TRBV5-6 to TRBJ2-6; D unclear. Per the germline V gene, CDR1 is SGHDT and CDR2 is YYEEEE. The CDR3 covers 12 residues. The V end was cut by 4 bases, the J end by 3 bases, with 2 bases between. CDR3 in amino acids: CASSLGANVLTF. The CDR3 DNA reads TGTGCCAGCAGCCTTGGGGCCAACGTCCTGACTTTC.

In DNA form, the CDR3 reads TGCAGCGTTGCCGCGGGGAGCTCCTACGAGCAGTACTTC. Translation gives CSVAAGSSYEQYF. The chain recombines TRBV29-1 with TRBJ2-7; possibly TRBD2 for D (6 bases). CDR3 length: 13 residues. V was trimmed by 4 bases and J by 0 bases, leaving 10 bases between them. Germline CDR1 is SQVTM and CDR2 is ANQGSEA.

V is TRBV4-1 and J is TRBJ1-5; TRBD1 is a possible D gene (5 bases). This CDR3 contains 13 residues. Germline V gene data show CDR1 as MGHRA and CDR2 as YSYEKL. V was shortened by 0 bases and J by 10 bases, with 10 bases between the two germline ends. The CDR3 bases are TGCGCCAGCAGCCAAGATCCGCAGGGCCCCCAGCATTTT. It specifies CASSQDPQGPQHF.

The genes are TRBV5-4 and TRBJ1-1, with 8 nucleotides matching TRBD1. Unmatched junction bases numbered 7, after V lost 4 bases and J lost 5 bases. This CDR3 has 14 residues. Germline V gene lookup returns CDR1 SGHNT and CDR2 YYREEE (reference sequence). CDR3 sequence reads: CASSPTQGGTEAFF. The CDR3, as DNA: TGTGCCAGCAGCCCGACACAGGGGGGGACTGAAGCTTTCTTT.

J is TRBJ1-1 and V is TRBV7-2, with D possibly TRBD1 on 6 matching bases. CDR1 and CDR2 from the germline V gene are SGHTA and FQGNSA. Trimming took 3 bases from V and 11 from J, leaving 13 bases between them. The CDR3 sequence is 12 residues long. DNA for the CDR3: TGTGCCAGCAGCTTCGGACCAGGGGTTGCTTTCTTT. Amino acid sequence: CASSFGPGVAFF.

The V and J genes are TRBV15 and TRBJ1-1; possible D gene TRBD1, 6 bases. The CDR3 runs 13 residues. Trimming stripped 5 bases from V and 4 bases from J, with 11 bases between. Germline-derived CDR1 and CDR2 are LNHNV and YYDKDF (reference sequence). The CDR3 protein is CATSFKQGTEAFF. In DNA form, the CDR3 reads TGTGCCACCAGCTTTAAACAGGGCACTGAAGCTTTCTTT.